This record concerns one T cell receptor beta chain sequence. Its cognate antigen is unknown. Per germline, CDR1 SGDLS and CDR2 YYNGEE. Trimming stripped 7 bases from V and 9 bases from J, with 20 bases between. This CDR3 has 14 residues. In all sorted populations, purity surpassed 95%. This entry comes from a study of beta chain features in type 1 diabetes. Investigators reverse transcribed all isolated RNA, so they sequenced expressed TCRB transcripts. Profiling relied on immunoSEQ multiplex PCR, and the TCRdb table lists in-frame clones only, not all of them. Of under 300,000 clones listed, around 13% are singletons. Study results and limitations: In comparison with healthy donors, patients had naive, central memory and Treg TCRB repertoires that appeared more similar. Shorter TCRB CDR3s, moderately but significantly so, were found in Type 1 diabetes patients in all four CD4+ subsets.

The sample comprised naive CD4+ T cells from blood. The chain joins TRBV9 to TRBJ1-3; unclear D gene. The clonotype comes from a man aged 25-40 years with type 1 diabetes. CDR3 sequence reads: CASRGTGSGGTIYF. Here the CDR3 DNA reads TGTGCCAGCCGAGGAACGGGATCGGGAGGCACCATATATTTT.